The rows below give T cell receptor beta chains drawn from one sample of a study of shared clonotypes between healthy human individuals. Assay used: immunoSEQ multiplex PCR; TCRdb lists only in-frame clones, some missing. The sample has roughly 810,000 clones, 96% seen once. Sequencing was done on a sample of naive CD8+ T cells sorted from blood. Receptor source: a man aged 25-40 years in good health. The CDR3 runs from the conserved cysteine through the conserved F or W. The order of the fields is J gene, clone size, D gene, V gene, CDR3 DNA, CDR3 protein. The D gene is left open where the match is weak. Some rows have no size entry. The others give once, few or many, or a class for an expanded clone.

J gene: TRBJ2-3
clone size: NA
D gene: TRBD2
V gene: TRBV7-9
CDR3 DNA: TGTGCCAGCAGCAAAATAGAGGCTAGCGGGAGAACAGATACGCAGTATTTT
CDR3 protein: CASSKIEASGRTDTQYF

J gene: TRBJ2-1
clone size: NA
D gene: TRBD1
V gene: TRBV28
CDR3 DNA: TGTGCCAGCAGCCTCCCCTACAGGGGGTCAAATGAGCAGTTCTTC
CDR3 protein: CASSLPYRGSNEQFF

J gene: TRBJ2-1
clone size: once
D gene: NA
V gene: TRBV9
CDR3 DNA: TGTGCCAGCAGCGTAGCGGGAGGTCCACAGGGTGAGCAGTTCTTC
CDR3 protein: CASSVAGGPQGEQFF

J gene: TRBJ2-7
clone size: NA
D gene: NA
V gene: TRBV2
CDR3 DNA: TGTGCCAGCCTGGGCAGGATCTACGAGCAGTACTTC
CDR3 protein: CASLGRIYEQYF

J gene: TRBJ2-2
clone size: NA
D gene: NA
V gene: TRBV7-9
CDR3 DNA: TGTGCCAGGAGGACGTCCCACGGGGAGCTGTTTTTT
CDR3 protein: CARRTSHGELFF

J gene: TRBJ2-1
clone size: once
D gene: TRBD2
V gene: TRBV27
CDR3 DNA: TGTGCCAGCAGTCCAGAGACTAGCGGGAGTGGTGAGCAGTTCTTC
CDR3 protein: CASSPETSGSGEQFF

J gene: TRBJ2-7
clone size: NA
D gene: TRBD2
V gene: TRBV30
CDR3 DNA: TGTGCCTGGAGGCCGGGACTAGCCGGCGAGCAGTACTTC
CDR3 protein: CAWRPGLAGEQYF

J gene: TRBJ2-4
clone size: NA
D gene: NA
V gene: TRBV11-2
CDR3 DNA: TGTGCCAGCAGCTTAGAAGCAGGCACCATTCAGTACTTC
CDR3 protein: CASSLEAGTIQYF

J gene: TRBJ2-1
clone size: NA
D gene: TRBD2
V gene: TRBV4-3
CDR3 DNA: TGCGCCAGCAGCCAAGAACTAGCGGCGGAGCAGTTCTTC
CDR3 protein: CASSQELAAEQFF

J gene: TRBJ2-1
clone size: NA
D gene: NA
V gene: TRBV5-4
CDR3 DNA: TGTGCCAGCAGGGAAGGGGGAAATGAGCAGTTCTTC
CDR3 protein: CASREGGNEQFF

J gene: TRBJ1-2
clone size: NA
D gene: NA
V gene: TRBV7-9
CDR3 DNA: TGTGCCAGCAGCACCCGACAGGATGGCTACACCTTC
CDR3 protein: CASSTRQDGYTF

J gene: TRBJ2-7
clone size: NA
D gene: TRBD2
V gene: TRBV10-2
CDR3 DNA: TGCGCCAGCAGTGAGTTACTAGCGGGGAACTACGAGCAGTACTTC
CDR3 protein: CASSELLAGNYEQYF

J gene: TRBJ1-3
clone size: NA
D gene: TRBD1
V gene: TRBV10-3
CDR3 DNA: TGTGCCATCATTGGGACAGAAAATATCTCTGGAAACACCATATATTTT
CDR3 protein: CAIIGTENISGNTIYF

J gene: TRBJ2-5
clone size: NA
D gene: NA
V gene: TRBV7-3
CDR3 DNA: TGTGCCAGCAGCCTCCTGGGAGGCCAAGAGACCCAGTACTTC
CDR3 protein: CASSLLGGQETQYF

J gene: TRBJ2-2
clone size: NA
D gene: NA
V gene: TRBV7-8
CDR3 DNA: TGTGCCAGCAGCCCCGCTTACACCGGGGAGCTGTTTTTT
CDR3 protein: CASSPAYTGELFF

J gene: TRBJ1-1
clone size: NA
D gene: NA
V gene: TRBV9
CDR3 DNA: TGTGCCAGCAGCGGGGGACACTTCAACACTGAAGCTTTCTTT
CDR3 protein: CASSGGHFNTEAFF

J gene: TRBJ2-3
clone size: NA
D gene: TRBD2
V gene: TRBV2
CDR3 DNA: TGTGCCAGCCCTCTTCGGGAGGCCAGCACAGATACGCAGTATTTT
CDR3 protein: CASPLREASTDTQYF

J gene: TRBJ2-7
clone size: NA
D gene: TRBD1
V gene: TRBV14
CDR3 DNA: TGTGCCAGCAGCCAGACCGCAAACAGGGGCCTGTACTTC
CDR3 protein: CASSQTANRGLYF

J gene: TRBJ2-1
clone size: NA
D gene: NA
V gene: TRBV27
CDR3 DNA: TGTGCCAGCAGTTACAGCGGGCGTGGGGATGAGCAGTTCTTC
CDR3 protein: CASSYSGRGDEQFF

J gene: TRBJ2-7
clone size: NA
D gene: NA
V gene: TRBV4-1
CDR3 DNA: TGCGCCAGCAGCCGGTGGGGGGCGGCCGACTACGAGCAGTACTTC
CDR3 protein: CASSRWGAADYEQYF

J gene: TRBJ2-1
clone size: NA
D gene: NA
V gene: TRBV18
CDR3 DNA: TGTGCCAGCTCACCTCCAGGGTACAATGAGCAGTTCTTC
CDR3 protein: CASSPPGYNEQFF

J gene: TRBJ2-5
clone size: NA
D gene: NA
V gene: TRBV7-2
CDR3 DNA: TGTGCCAGCAGCACCTGGTGGGAGGACCAAGAGACCCAGTACTTC
CDR3 protein: CASSTWWEDQETQYF

J gene: TRBJ1-5
clone size: NA
D gene: NA
V gene: TRBV27
CDR3 DNA: TGTGCCAGCAGTTCCAGATCTGAAGACAGCCTCAATCAGCCCCAGCATTTT
CDR3 protein: CASSSRSEDSLNQPQHF

J gene: TRBJ1-1
clone size: NA
D gene: NA
V gene: TRBV5-5
CDR3 DNA: TGTGCCAGCAGCTCCTCCGGGCAGGGGCGCAACACTGAAGCTTTCTTT
CDR3 protein: CASSSSGQGRNTEAFF

J gene: TRBJ2-3
clone size: NA
D gene: TRBD2
V gene: TRBV9
CDR3 DNA: TGTGCCAGCAGCGTAGGGGCTAGCGGGACCACAGATACGCAGTATTTT
CDR3 protein: CASSVGASGTTDTQYF

J gene: TRBJ2-5
clone size: NA
D gene: NA
V gene: TRBV5-6
CDR3 DNA: TGTGCCAGCAGCCGGGACCACCTGGGGCAAGAGACCCAGTACTTC
CDR3 protein: CASSRDHLGQETQYF

J gene: TRBJ1-2
clone size: NA
D gene: TRBD1
V gene: TRBV27
CDR3 DNA: TGTGCCAGCAGTTTACTGCTTGGACAGGGGCACTATGGCTACACCTTC
CDR3 protein: CASSLLLGQGHYGYTF

J gene: TRBJ2-7
clone size: NA
D gene: NA
V gene: TRBV7-8
CDR3 DNA: TGTGCCAGCAGCTTATTCGATGGGCCGTACGAGCAGTACTTC
CDR3 protein: CASSLFDGPYEQYF

J gene: TRBJ2-7
clone size: NA
D gene: TRBD2
V gene: TRBV4-1
CDR3 DNA: TGCGCCAGCAGCCAGTGGACTAGCGGGAGGGGTACCCACGAGCAGTACTTC
CDR3 protein: CASSQWTSGRGTHEQYF

J gene: TRBJ2-5
clone size: NA
D gene: NA
V gene: TRBV2
CDR3 DNA: TGTGCAAGCGGGTGGGGGACCCAAGAGACCCAGTACTTC
CDR3 protein: CASGWGTQETQYF

J gene: TRBJ2-3
clone size: NA
D gene: NA
V gene: TRBV18
CDR3 DNA: TGTGCCAGCTCACCGGTCTTTGATACGCAGTATTTT
CDR3 protein: CASSPVFDTQYF

J gene: TRBJ1-5
clone size: NA
D gene: NA
V gene: TRBV6-6
CDR3 DNA: TGTGCCAGCAGTCCCCGAGCTAATCAGCCCCAGCATTTT
CDR3 protein: CASSPRANQPQHF

J gene: TRBJ1-2
clone size: NA
D gene: NA
V gene: TRBV30
CDR3 DNA: TGTGCCTGGAGTTCGGGACTATTTAAGGGCTACACCTTC
CDR3 protein: CAWSSGLFKGYTF

J gene: TRBJ1-3
clone size: once
D gene: TRBD1
V gene: TRBV27
CDR3 DNA: TGTGCCAGCAGTTTAGGAATGGCGGACAGGGCCGGAAACACCATATATTTT
CDR3 protein: CASSLGMADRAGNTIYF

J gene: TRBJ2-3
clone size: NA
D gene: NA
V gene: TRBV11-2
CDR3 DNA: TGTGCCAGCAGCTTAGATAGGGATACGCAGTATTTT
CDR3 protein: CASSLDRDTQYF

J gene: TRBJ2-7
clone size: NA
D gene: NA
V gene: TRBV7-9
CDR3 DNA: TGTGCCAGCAGCCTAGAGCAAGGACGGATCGACGAGCAGTACTTC
CDR3 protein: CASSLEQGRIDEQYF

J gene: TRBJ2-2
clone size: NA
D gene: TRBD2
V gene: TRBV27
CDR3 DNA: TGTGCCAGCAGTTACGGGACTAGCGGGAGGATGCCGAACACCGGGGAGCTGTTTTTT
CDR3 protein: CASSYGTSGRMPNTGELFF

J gene: TRBJ2-1
clone size: NA
D gene: NA
V gene: TRBV21-1
CDR3 DNA: TGTGCCAGCAGCAAAAGGGGGACAGGGTCTTTGTTGGGAAATGAGCAGTTCTTC
CDR3 protein: CASSKRGTGSLLGNEQFF

J gene: TRBJ1-2
clone size: NA
D gene: NA
V gene: TRBV5-6
CDR3 DNA: TGTGCCAGCAGCGGGAAAAACAGCAGAGAGAGGTATGGCTACACCTTC
CDR3 protein: CASSGKNSRERYGYTF

J gene: TRBJ1-1
clone size: NA
D gene: NA
V gene: TRBV29-1
CDR3 DNA: TGCAGCGTGGGCAGGTCGGACGCTGAAGCTTTCTTT
CDR3 protein: CSVGRSDAEAFF

J gene: TRBJ1-1
clone size: NA
D gene: NA
V gene: TRBV14
CDR3 DNA: TGTGCCAGCAGCCAAGATGGCCAGACAAGAAACACTGAAGCTTTCTTT
CDR3 protein: CASSQDGQTRNTEAFF

J gene: TRBJ2-1
clone size: NA
D gene: NA
V gene: TRBV15
CDR3 DNA: TGTGCCACCAGGGTCCAGGGGCTATCGTTTGAGCAGTTCTTC
CDR3 protein: CATRVQGLSFEQFF

J gene: TRBJ2-3
clone size: NA
D gene: NA
V gene: TRBV4-1
CDR3 DNA: TGCGCCAGCAGCCAAGATGGGACCAGCACAGATACGCAGTATTTT
CDR3 protein: CASSQDGTSTDTQYF

J gene: TRBJ2-4
clone size: NA
D gene: NA
V gene: TRBV7-2
CDR3 DNA: TGTGCCAGCAGCCTGCCCGGGACATCCCCATCAGAGAGGAGAAACATTCAGTACTTC
CDR3 protein: CASSLPGTSPSERRNIQYF

J gene: TRBJ2-1
clone size: NA
D gene: NA
V gene: TRBV30
CDR3 DNA: TGTGCCTGGACCCGGGTTAACTACAATGAGCAGTTCTTC
CDR3 protein: CAWTRVNYNEQFF

J gene: TRBJ2-7
clone size: NA
D gene: NA
V gene: TRBV11-2
CDR3 DNA: TGTGCCAGCAGCTTAGATCCTACCTACGAGCAGTACTTC
CDR3 protein: CASSLDPTYEQYF

J gene: TRBJ1-1
clone size: few
D gene: NA
V gene: TRBV30
CDR3 DNA: TGTGCCTGGAGTCTTCTAGTCCGTGAAGCTTTCTTT
CDR3 protein: CAWSLLVREAFF

J gene: TRBJ1-4
clone size: NA
D gene: NA
V gene: TRBV25-1
CDR3 DNA: TGTGCCAGCAGTGAAAGAGGGGACGGGGAAAAACTGTTTTTT
CDR3 protein: CASSERGDGEKLFF

J gene: TRBJ2-7
clone size: NA
D gene: NA
V gene: TRBV7-6
CDR3 DNA: TGTGCCAGCAGCTTAGCGGGAGTGGACGAGCAGTACTTC
CDR3 protein: CASSLAGVDEQYF